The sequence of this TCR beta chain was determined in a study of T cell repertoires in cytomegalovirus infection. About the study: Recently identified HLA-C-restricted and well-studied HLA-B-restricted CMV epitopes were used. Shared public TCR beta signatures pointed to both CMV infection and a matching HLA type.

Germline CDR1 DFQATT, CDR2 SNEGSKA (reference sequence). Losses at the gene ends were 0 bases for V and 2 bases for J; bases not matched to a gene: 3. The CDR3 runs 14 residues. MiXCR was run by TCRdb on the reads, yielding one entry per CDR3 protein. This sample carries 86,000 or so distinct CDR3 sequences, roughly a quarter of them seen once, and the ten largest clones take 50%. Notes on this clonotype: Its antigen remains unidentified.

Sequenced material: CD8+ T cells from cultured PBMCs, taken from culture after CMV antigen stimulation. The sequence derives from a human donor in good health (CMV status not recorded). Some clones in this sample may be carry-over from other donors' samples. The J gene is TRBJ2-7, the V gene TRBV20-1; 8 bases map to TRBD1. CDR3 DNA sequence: TGCAGTGCTAGAGAGGACAGGGAAACCTACGAGCAGTACTTC. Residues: CSAREDRETYEQYF.